This TCR beta chain is from a study of T cell responses to AZD1222 COVID-19 vaccine. Produced via immunoSEQ multiplex PCR; TCRdb's table is partial and in-frame only. The sample carries about 120,000 clones, around 89% recorded once. Study-wide results and limits: The donors showed a predominance of white British ancestry and of females, with possible underestimation of clonal diversity.

Germline V gene sequence: CDR1 SGHTA, CDR2 FQGTGA. Germline trimming cut 0 bases from V and 2 bases from J; bases unmatched to any gene: 4. This CDR3 region has 17 residues. Comment on this clone: What it recognizes is unknown.

This clonotype was sampled from an adult in good health. The sample in question was peripheral blood, obtained on day 0 of MenACWY control vaccination. This chain connects TRBV7-3 to TRBJ2-2; TRBD1 agrees at 9 bases. CDR3 coding DNA: TGTGCCAGCAGCTTAACGAGGACAGGGGTAAACACCGGGGAGCTGTTTTTT. Translating it yields CASSLTRTGVNTGELFF.